One and the same sample provided the 20 T cell receptor beta chains below, sequenced in a study of blood T cell repertoires in COVID-19. The table came from immunoSEQ multiplex PCR; TCRdb's copy has only in-frame clones and leaves some out. Here the sample spans 75,000 to 90,000 clones, 80% being singletons. Material for sequencing was peripheral blood. The receptors shown here come from a woman between 40 and 50 years old with active or convalescent COVID-19.

The rearrangement links TRBV5-5 to TRBJ2-7; 8 positions match TRBD1. Germline V gene data show CDR1 as SGHKS and CDR2 as YYEKEE (reference sequence). V lost 5 bases and J lost 0; bases outside the gene matches: 7. The CDR3 has 15 residues. In DNA, the CDR3 is TGTGCCAGCAGTTACGACAGGGGATTCTCCTACGAGCAGTACTTC. Translation gives CASSYDRGFSYEQYF.

The V gene is TRBV28, the J gene TRBJ2-5, with TRBD1 as a possible D gene (6 bases). The germline CDR1 and CDR2 sequences are MDHEN and SYDVKM. The CDR3 has 16 residues. Trimming took off 2 bases at V and 2 bases at J, with 15 bases between the two ends. The CDR3 loop reads CASSLISGALQETQYF. CDR3 in DNA: TGTGCCAGCAGTTTAATATCAGGGGCCCTGCAAGAGACCCAGTACTTC.

J is TRBJ2-1 and V is TRBV5-4; maybe TRBD1 (7 bases). The CDR3 totals 15 residues. Trimming took 4 bases from V and 14 from J, leaving 25 bases between them. The germline CDR1 and CDR2 sequences are SGHNT and YYREEE (reference sequence). The CDR3 is CASSRERVRQGGKFF. Written as DNA, the CDR3 is TGTGCCAGCAGCAGAGAGAGGGTTAGGCAGGGGGGAAAGTTCTTC.

J is TRBJ2-1 and V is TRBV9; 15 nucleotides match TRBD2. Germline CDR1 SGDLS, CDR2 YYNGEE. The junction had 13 bases not matched to a gene; V was cut back by 4 bases and J by 8 bases. The CDR3 contains 18 residues. The CDR3 bases are TGTGCCAGCAGCCCTCGGACTAGCGGGAGGGCCGGGGTATATGAGCAGTTCTTC. Amino acid sequence: CASSPRTSGRAGVYEQFF.

Only one count was recorded for this clone. The CDR3 DNA is TGTGCCAGCAGGGGACAGGGGTACAATGAGCAGTTCTTC. Encoded protein: CASRGQGYNEQFF. The chain couples TRBV28 to TRBJ2-1; 10 bases are a match to TRBD1. Germline loops: CDR1 MDHEN, CDR2 SYDVKM. The trim removed 6 bases at V and 4 bases at J, leaving 0 bases unmatched. The CDR3 runs 13 residues.

V is TRBV10-3 and J is TRBJ1-2; 11 positions agree with TRBD1. The CDR3 is 14 amino acids. In germline, CDR1 is ENHRY, CDR2 SYGVKD. Germline trimming cut 7 bases from V and 6 bases from J; bases unmatched to any gene: 7. The CDR3 sequence: CAITSTGQGDGYTF. The CDR3 DNA follows: TGTGCCATCACCTCAACGGGACAGGGGGATGGCTACACCTTC.

The rearrangement joins TRBV5-6 to TRBJ2-1, with 15 bases lining up with TRBD2. V trimming: 2 bases; J trimming: 4 bases; junction bases outside the gene matches: 10. This CDR3 has 19 amino acids. CDR1 is SGHDT and CDR2 is YYEEEE in the germline V gene. CDR3 residues: CASSLFGTSGGPPYNEQFF. CDR3 DNA: TGTGCCAGCAGCTTATTCGGGACTAGCGGGGGGCCACCTTACAATGAGCAGTTCTTC.

The rearrangement uses TRBV7-2 and TRBJ2-7, with 8 bases fitting TRBD2. The length of the CDR3 is 13 residues. Germline CDR1 SGHTA, CDR2 FQGNSA. The ends lost 5 bases at V and 4 bases at J; junction bases unmatched: 4. The CDR3 sequence: CASSRTSLYEQYF. CDR3 sequence (DNA): TGTGCCAGCAGCCGGACTAGCCTATACGAGCAGTACTTC.

This chain joins TRBV12-3 or TRBV12-4 and TRBJ1-1; D perhaps matches TRBD1 (6 bases). This CDR3 is built from 12 residues. Trimming stripped 4 bases from V and 11 bases from J, with 14 bases between. DNA of the CDR3: TGTGCCAGCAGTTCGGACAGCCTGAGGGCTTTCTTT. Amino acid sequence: CASSSDSLRAFF.

Here the CDR3 reads CASSTGTATNEKLFF. The CDR3 region has the DNA TGTGCCAGCAGCACCGGGACAGCAACTAATGAAAAACTGTTTTTT. This chain joins TRBV7-8 and TRBJ1-4; 7 nucleotides align to TRBD1. The germline gives CDR1 SGHVS, CDR2 FQNEAQ. The CDR3 loop spans 15 amino acids. Unmatched junction bases numbered 3, after V lost 5 bases and J lost 0 bases.

The genes are TRBV5-1 and TRBJ2-2, with D tentatively TRBD2 (6 bases). V dropped 4 bases and J dropped 7 bases, with 14 bases sitting between them. The CDR3 spans 14 residues. Germline-derived CDR1 and CDR2 are SGHRS and YFSETQ. The CDR3 bases are TGCGCCAGCAGCCCCTACGGGGGTCACGGGGAGCTGTTTTTT. Protein sequence: CASSPYGGHGELFF.

The chain is built from TRBV11-3 and TRBJ2-5, with 13 nucleotides matching TRBD2. The V gene's germline CDR1 is SGHNT and CDR2 YENEEA. The CDR3 has 17 amino acids. V was clipped by 2 bases and J by 2 bases; unmatched bases: 5. CDR3 loop: CASSLNRLAGGQETQYF. The CDR3 region has the DNA TGTGCCAGCAGCTTAAATCGACTAGCGGGGGGACAAGAGACCCAGTACTTC. The full variable domain, rest sourced from reference TRBV11-3 and TRBJ2-5, is EAGVVQSPRYKIIEKKQPVAFWCNPISGHNTLYWYLQNLGQGPELLIRYENEEAVDDSQLPKDRFSAERLKGVDSTLKIQPAELGDSAVYLCASSLNRLAGGQETQYFGPGTRLLVL.

The chain links TRBV6-6 to TRBJ2-5; 9 bases are shared with TRBD2. Losses at the gene ends were 2 bases for V and 5 bases for J; bases not matched to a gene: 6. CDR1 and CDR2 from the germline V gene are MNHNY and SVGAGI (reference sequence). The CDR3 totals 15 residues. This chain's CDR3 is CASSYAGGRPETQYF. The CDR3 region has the DNA TGTGCCAGCAGTTACGCGGGGGGGCGTCCGGAGACCCAGTACTTC.

The chain employs TRBV10-1 and TRBJ2-5; D is perhaps TRBD2 (5 bases). There are 13 residues in the CDR3. Trimming stripped 3 bases from V and 3 bases from J, with 8 bases between. Looked up from germline, CDR1 is WNHNN and CDR2 is SYGVQD (reference sequence). The CDR3 nucleotides read TGCGCCAGCAGTGAACAGACTAAAGAGACCCAGTACTTC. Its translation is CASSEQTKETQYF.

This chain uses TRBV5-4 with TRBJ2-5; no clear D gene. V was pared by 1 base and J by 4 bases, with 20 bases between. This CDR3 region has 17 residues. CDR1 is SGHNT, CDR2 YYREEE, per germline (reference sequence). CDR3 region: CASSLRGASRSSETQYF. The CDR3 bases are TGTGCCAGCAGCTTGAGAGGAGCGTCCCGGTCCTCAGAGACCCAGTACTTC.

This chain uses TRBV6-2 or TRBV6-3 with TRBJ2-1; 9 nucleotides line up with TRBD1. Germline CDR1 is MNHEY and CDR2 is SVGEGT. V lost 2 bases to trimming and J lost 7 bases; unmatched junction nucleotides: 9. CDR3 length: 16 residues. CDR3 in DNA: TGTGCCAGCAGTTACCCCCGGGACAGGGTTAGAAATGAGCAGTTCTTC. This sequence encodes CASSYPRDRVRNEQFF.

The rearrangement links TRBV12-3 or TRBV12-4 to TRBJ2-7; D unresolved. The CDR3 runs 13 residues. Trimming took off 5 bases at V and 0 bases at J, with 8 bases between the two ends. The CDR3 region is CASSRHNSYEQYF. In nucleotides, the CDR3 is TGTGCCAGCAGTCGCCACAACTCCTACGAGCAGTACTTC.

The CDR3 sequence: CASSLWGGGQPQHF. DNA of the CDR3: TGTGCCAGCAGTTTATGGGGGGGAGGTCAGCCCCAGCATTTT. The chain uses TRBV28 and TRBJ1-5; D possibly corresponds to TRBD1 (5 bases). Germline V gene data show CDR1 as MDHEN and CDR2 as SYDVKM. This CDR3 contains 14 residues. Trimming stripped 0 bases from V and 6 bases from J, with 9 bases between.

The V and J genes are TRBV7-2 and TRBJ2-7; 11 nucleotides align to TRBD2. This CDR3 has 19 amino acids. Trimming cost V 5 bases and J 3 bases; bases outside gene matches: 18. Looked up from germline, CDR1 is SGHTA and CDR2 is FQGNSA. The CDR3 nucleotides are TGTGCCAGCAGCAAAGCCAAATCCATACTAGCGGGAGAGAACTACGAGCAGTACTTC. Translated: CASSKAKSILAGENYEQYF.

The V gene is TRBV4-2, the J gene TRBJ1-2; TRBD1 might be the D (6 bases). V lost 0 bases and J lost 7, with 15 bases in between. The CDR3 is made up of 15 amino acids. Germline V gene sequence: CDR1 LGHNA, CDR2 YNFKEQ. The CDR3, as DNA: TGTGCCAGCAGCCAAGAGGGCGGGGGGCGCGGTGGCTACACCTTC. It yields the protein CASSQEGGGRGGYTF.